This T cell receptor beta chain was obtained from a study of cytomegalovirus exposure and HLA in healthy donors. The overall study: Membership in the Caucasian-associated ancestry cluster was found for 81% of roughly 360 genotyped donors. Findings and caveats of the study: Altogether, 160 or so TCR beta chains were recorded as cytomegalovirus-associated. Follow-up analysis later connected one missense variant in DCLRE1C with trimming of TCR beta V- and J-genes.

The PCR had 60 Vbeta and 13 Jbeta primers. Only in-frame clones appear in the TCRdb table, and some are missing; sequencing was by immunoSEQ multiplex PCR. The top ten clones hold over 1.5% of a sample with about 130,000 clones, over 70% of them seen once. In regard to this clone: Antigen unknown.

The source of this sequence is a woman aged 40 to 49 in good health and CMV-seronegative. The sample comprised PBMCs.

CDR3 DNA: TGTGCCAGCAGTTTGACAGGGAGCTCCTATAATTCACCCCTCCACTTT. It translates to CASSLTGSSYNSPLHF. The genes are TRBV28 and TRBJ1-6; 7 positions agree with TRBD1. J was trimmed by 0 bases and V by 3 bases; bases with no gene match: 2. The CDR3 is made up of 16 amino acids. Germline V gene sequence: CDR1 MDHEN, CDR2 SYDVKM.